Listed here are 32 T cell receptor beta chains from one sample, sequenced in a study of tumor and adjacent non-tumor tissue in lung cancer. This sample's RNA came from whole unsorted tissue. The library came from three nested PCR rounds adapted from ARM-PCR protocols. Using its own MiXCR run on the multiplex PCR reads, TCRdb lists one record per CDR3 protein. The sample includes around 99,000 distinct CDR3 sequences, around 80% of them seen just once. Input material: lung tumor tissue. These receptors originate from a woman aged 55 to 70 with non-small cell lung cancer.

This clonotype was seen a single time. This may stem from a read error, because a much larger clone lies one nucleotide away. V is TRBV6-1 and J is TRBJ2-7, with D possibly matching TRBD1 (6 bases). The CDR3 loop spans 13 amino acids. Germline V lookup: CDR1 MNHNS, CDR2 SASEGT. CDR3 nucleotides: TGTGCCAGGAGTGGACAGCTTTCCTACGAGCAGTACTTC. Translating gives CARSGQLSYEQYF.

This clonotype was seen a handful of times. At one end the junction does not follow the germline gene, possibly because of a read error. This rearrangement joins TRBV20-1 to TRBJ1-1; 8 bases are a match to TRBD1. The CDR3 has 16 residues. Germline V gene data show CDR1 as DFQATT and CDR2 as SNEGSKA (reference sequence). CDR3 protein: CSARVYGQGMNTGAFF. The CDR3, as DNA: TGCAGTGCTAGAGTTTACGGACAGGGCATGAACACTGGAGCTTTCTTT.

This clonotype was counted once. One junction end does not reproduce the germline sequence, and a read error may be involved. The CDR3 sequence is CASSPSRQGSNQLQHF. CDR3 nucleotides: TGTGCCAGCAGTCCCTCGAGACAGGGAAGCAATCAGCTCCAGCATTTT. The chain recombines TRBV28 with TRBJ1-5; 7 positions agree with TRBD1. CDR1 and CDR2 from the germline V gene are MDHEN and SYDVKM. The CDR3 sequence is 16 residues long. The full variable domain, in which reference TRBV28 and TRBJ1-5 provide the parts outside the CDR3, is DVKVTQSSRYLVKRTGEKVFLECVQDMDHENMFWYRQDPGLGLRLIYFSYDVKMKEKGDIPEGYSVSREKKERFSLILESASTNQTSMYLCASSPSRQGSNQLQHFGDGTRLSIL.

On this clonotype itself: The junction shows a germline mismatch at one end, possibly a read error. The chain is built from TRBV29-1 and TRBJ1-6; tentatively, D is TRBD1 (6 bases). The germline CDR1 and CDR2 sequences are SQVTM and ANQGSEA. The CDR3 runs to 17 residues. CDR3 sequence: CSVSGMGGASYNSPPHF. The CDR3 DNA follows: TGCAGCGTATCCGGGATGGGGGGCGCGTCCTATAATTCACCCCCCCACTTT.

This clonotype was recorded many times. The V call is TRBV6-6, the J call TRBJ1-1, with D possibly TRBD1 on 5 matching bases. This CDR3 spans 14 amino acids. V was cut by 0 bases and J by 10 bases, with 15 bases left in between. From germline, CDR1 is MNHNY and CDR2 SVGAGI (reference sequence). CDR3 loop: CASSYSGGRQGAFF. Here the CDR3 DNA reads TGTGCCAGCAGTTACTCGGGAGGTCGCCAGGGAGCTTTCTTT.

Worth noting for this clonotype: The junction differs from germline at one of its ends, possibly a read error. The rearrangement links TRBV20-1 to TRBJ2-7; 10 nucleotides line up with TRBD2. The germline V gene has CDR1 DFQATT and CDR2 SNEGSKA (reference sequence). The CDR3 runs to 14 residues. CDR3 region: CSARDERGGPTQCF. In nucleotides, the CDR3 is TGCAGTGCTAGAGACGAGCGGGGGGGCCCTACGCAGTGCTTC.

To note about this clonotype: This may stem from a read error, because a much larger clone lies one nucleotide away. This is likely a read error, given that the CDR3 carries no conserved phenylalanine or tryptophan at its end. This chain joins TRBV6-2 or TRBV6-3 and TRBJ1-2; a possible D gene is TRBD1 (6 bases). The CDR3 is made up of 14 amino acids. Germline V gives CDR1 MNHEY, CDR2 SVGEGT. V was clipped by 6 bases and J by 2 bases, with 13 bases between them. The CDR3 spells CASSSRQANYGYTI. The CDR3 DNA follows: TGTGCCAGCAGCTCAAGACAGGCGAACTATGGCTACACCATC.

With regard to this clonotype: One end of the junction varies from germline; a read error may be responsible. The CDR3 protein is CSTSKQRGSNEQFF. For the CDR3, the DNA is TGCAGTACTAGTAAGCAGCGGGGGTCTAATGAGCAGTTCTTC. The chain employs TRBV20-1 and TRBJ2-1, with 8 bases lining up with TRBD2. The germline V gene has CDR1 DFQATT and CDR2 SNEGSKA (reference sequence). CDR3 length: 14 residues.

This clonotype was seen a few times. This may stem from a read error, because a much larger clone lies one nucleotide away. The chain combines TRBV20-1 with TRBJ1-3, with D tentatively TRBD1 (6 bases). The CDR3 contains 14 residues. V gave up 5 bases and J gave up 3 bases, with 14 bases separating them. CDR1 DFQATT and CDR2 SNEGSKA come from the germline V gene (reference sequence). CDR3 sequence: CSAEQGSYGNTIYF. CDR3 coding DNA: TGCAGTGCTGAACAGGGAAGCTATGGAAACACCATATATTTT.

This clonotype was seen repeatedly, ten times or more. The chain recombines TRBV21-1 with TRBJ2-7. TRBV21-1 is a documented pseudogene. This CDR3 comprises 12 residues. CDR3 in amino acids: CASSKYQYEQYF. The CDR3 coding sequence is TGTGCCAGCAGCAAATATCAGTACGAGCAGTACTTC.

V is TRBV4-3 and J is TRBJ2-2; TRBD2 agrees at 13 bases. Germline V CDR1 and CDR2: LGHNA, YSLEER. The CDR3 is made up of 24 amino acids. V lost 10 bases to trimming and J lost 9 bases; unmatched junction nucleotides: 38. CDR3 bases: TGCGCCAACATCCTTGGTGTGAGGACTAGCGGGAGAGAGGCTCATTCCCCACCCGACTGGGAGCTGTTTTTT. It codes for CANILGVRTSGREAHSPPDWELFF.

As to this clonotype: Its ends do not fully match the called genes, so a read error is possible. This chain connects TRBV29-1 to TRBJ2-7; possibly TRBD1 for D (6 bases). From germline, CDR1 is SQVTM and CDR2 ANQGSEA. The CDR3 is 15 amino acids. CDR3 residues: CSVGGTPSSVYEQHF. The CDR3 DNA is TGCAGCGTTGGGGGGACACCCAGCTCAGTCTACGAACAGCACTTC.

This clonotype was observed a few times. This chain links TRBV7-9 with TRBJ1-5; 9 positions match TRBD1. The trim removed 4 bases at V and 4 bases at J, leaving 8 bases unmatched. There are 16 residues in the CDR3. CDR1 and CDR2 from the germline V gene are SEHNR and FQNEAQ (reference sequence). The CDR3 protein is CASSSIRDRVNQPQHF. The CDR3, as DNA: TGTGCCAGCAGCTCGATCCGGGACAGGGTTAATCAGCCCCAGCATTTT.

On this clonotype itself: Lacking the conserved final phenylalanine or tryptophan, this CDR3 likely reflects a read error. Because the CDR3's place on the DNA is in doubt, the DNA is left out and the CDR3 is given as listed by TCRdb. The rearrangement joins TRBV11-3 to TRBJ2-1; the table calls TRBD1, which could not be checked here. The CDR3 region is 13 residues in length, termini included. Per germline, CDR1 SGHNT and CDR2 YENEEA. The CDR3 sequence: CVSSLVRQGDAFY.

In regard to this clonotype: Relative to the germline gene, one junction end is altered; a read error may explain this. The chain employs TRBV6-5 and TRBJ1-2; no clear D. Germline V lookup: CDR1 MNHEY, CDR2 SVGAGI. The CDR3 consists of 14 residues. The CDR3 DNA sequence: TGTGCCATCAGTTACTCCGTACAGTACTATGGCTACACCTTC. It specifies CAISYSVQYYGYTF.

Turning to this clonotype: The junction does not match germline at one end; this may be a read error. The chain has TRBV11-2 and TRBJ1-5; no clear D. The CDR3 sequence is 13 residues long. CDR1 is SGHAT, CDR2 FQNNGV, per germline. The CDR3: CASSYHTNQPQHF. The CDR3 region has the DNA TGTGCCAGCAGCTATCATACCAATCAGCCTCAGCATTTT.

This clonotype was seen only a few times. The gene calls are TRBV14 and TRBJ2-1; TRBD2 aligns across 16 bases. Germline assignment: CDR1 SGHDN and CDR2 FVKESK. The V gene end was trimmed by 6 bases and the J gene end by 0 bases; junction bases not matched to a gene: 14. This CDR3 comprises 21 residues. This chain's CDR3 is CASRSWAPGLAGGSSYNEQFF. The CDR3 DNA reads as TGTGCCAGCAGATCGTGGGCGCCGGGACTAGCGGGAGGGAGCTCCTACAATGAGCAGTTCTTC.

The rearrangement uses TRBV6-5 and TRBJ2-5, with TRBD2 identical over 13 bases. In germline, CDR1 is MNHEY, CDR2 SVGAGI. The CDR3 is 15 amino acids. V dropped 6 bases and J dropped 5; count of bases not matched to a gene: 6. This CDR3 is CASRSGLAGAETQYF. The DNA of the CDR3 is TGTGCCAGCAGGTCTGGACTAGCGGGGGCGGAGACCCAGTACTTC.

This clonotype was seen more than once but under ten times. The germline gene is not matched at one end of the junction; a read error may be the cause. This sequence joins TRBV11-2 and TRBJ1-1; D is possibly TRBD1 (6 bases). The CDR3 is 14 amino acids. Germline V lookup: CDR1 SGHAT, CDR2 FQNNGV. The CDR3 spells CASSLNTGDTETFF. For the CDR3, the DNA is TGTGCCAGCAGCTTAAATACCGGGGACACTGAAACTTTCTTT.

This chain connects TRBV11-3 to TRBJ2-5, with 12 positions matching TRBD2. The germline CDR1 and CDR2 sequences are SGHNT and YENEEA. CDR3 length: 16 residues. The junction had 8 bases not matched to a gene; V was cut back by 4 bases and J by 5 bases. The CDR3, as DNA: TGTGCCAGCAGCTCTCACTGGACTAGCGGGGTGGAGACCCAGTACTTC. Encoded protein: CASSSHWTSGVETQYF. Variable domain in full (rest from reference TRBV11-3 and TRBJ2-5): EAGVVQSPRYKIIEKKQPVAFWCNPISGHNTLYWYLQNLGQGPELLIRYENEEAVDDSQLPKDRFSAERLKGVDSTLKIQPAELGDSAVYLCASSSHWTSGVETQYFGPGTRLLVL.

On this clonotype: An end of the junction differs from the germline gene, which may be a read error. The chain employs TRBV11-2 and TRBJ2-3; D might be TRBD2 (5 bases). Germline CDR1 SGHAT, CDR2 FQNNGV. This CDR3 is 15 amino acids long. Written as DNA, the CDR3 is TGTGCCAGTAGCGCCATCGGGTCGGCCACAGATATGCAGTATTTT. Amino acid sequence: CASSAIGSATDMQYF. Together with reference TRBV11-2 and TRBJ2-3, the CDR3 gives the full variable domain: EAGVAQSPRYKIIEKRQSVAFWCNPISGHATLYWYQQILGQGPKLLIQFQNNGVVDDSQLPKDRFSAERLKGVDSTLKIQPAKLEDSAVYLCASSAIGSATDMQYFGPGTRLTVL.

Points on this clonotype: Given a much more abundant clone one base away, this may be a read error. This CDR3 is CARSDSGYTEAFF. CDR3 sequence (DNA): TGTGCCAGAAGTGATTCAGGTTACACTGAAGCTTTCTTT. The V and J genes are TRBV6-1 and TRBJ1-1; D is undetermined. The CDR3 spans 13 residues. Per germline, CDR1 MNHNS and CDR2 SASEGT.

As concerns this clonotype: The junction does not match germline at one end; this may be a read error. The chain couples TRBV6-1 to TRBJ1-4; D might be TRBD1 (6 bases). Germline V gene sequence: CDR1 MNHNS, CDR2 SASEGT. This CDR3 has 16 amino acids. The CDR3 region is CASRAAGEQPDENLFF. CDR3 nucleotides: TGTGCCAGCAGGGCGGCAGGGGAACAGCCTGATGAAAATCTGTTTTTT.

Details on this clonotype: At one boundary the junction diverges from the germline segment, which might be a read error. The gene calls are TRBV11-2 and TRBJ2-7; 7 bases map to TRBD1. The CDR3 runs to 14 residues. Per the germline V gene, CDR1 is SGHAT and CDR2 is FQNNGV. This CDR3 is CVSSYRHRGYEQYF. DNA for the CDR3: TGTGTCAGCAGCTACCGGCACAGGGGCTACGAGCAGTATTTC.

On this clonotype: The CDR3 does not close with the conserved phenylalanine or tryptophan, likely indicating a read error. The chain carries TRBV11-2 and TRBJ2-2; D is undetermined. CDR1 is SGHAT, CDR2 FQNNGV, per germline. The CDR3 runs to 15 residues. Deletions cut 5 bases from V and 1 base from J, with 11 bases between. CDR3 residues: CASSLVMENTGELFL. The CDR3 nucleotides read TGTGCCAGCAGCCTAGTTATGGAGAACACCGGGGAGCTGTTTCTT.

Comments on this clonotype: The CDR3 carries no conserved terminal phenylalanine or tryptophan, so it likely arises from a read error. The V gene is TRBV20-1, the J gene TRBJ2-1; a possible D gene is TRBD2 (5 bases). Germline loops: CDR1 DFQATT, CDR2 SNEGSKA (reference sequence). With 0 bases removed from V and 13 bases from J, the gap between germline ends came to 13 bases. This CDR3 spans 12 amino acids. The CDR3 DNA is TGCAGTGCTAGAGATTTGAGGGCCGATCAGTTCTAC. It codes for CSARDLRADQFY.

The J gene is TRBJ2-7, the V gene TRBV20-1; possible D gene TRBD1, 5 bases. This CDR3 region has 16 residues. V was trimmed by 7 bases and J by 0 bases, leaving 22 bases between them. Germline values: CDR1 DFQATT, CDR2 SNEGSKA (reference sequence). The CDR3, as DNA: TGCAGTGTTGACCGGCGCCAGACAGACCTCTCCTACGAGCAGTACTTC. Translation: CSVDRRQTDLSYEQYF.

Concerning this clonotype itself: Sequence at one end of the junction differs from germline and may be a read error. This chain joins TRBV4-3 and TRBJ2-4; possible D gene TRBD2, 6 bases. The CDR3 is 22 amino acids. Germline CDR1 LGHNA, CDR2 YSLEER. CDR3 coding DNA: TGCGCCAGCATCCAAGGTGCAGGGTTAGTGGGAGGCACCCGGCTAGCCAAAAACATTCAGTACTTC. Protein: CASIQGAGLVGGTRLAKNIQYF.

The CDR3 sequence: CASSFTDTGELFF. CDR3 DNA sequence: TGTGCCAGCAGTTTTACGGACACCGGGGAGCTGTTTTTT. The rearrangement uses TRBV28 and TRBJ2-2, with D hard to call. The germline CDR1 and CDR2 sequences are MDHEN and SYDVKM. The CDR3 spans 13 residues. The ends were cut back, 3 bases at V and 3 bases at J, with 5 bases in the middle.

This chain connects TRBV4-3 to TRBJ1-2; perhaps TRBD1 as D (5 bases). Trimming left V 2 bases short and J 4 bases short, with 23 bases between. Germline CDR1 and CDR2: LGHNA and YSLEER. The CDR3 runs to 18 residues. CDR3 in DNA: TGCGCCAGCAGCCAATCTCTAGCAGGGCCGGGGGGAAGCTATGGCTACACCTTC. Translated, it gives CASSQSLAGPGGSYGYTF.

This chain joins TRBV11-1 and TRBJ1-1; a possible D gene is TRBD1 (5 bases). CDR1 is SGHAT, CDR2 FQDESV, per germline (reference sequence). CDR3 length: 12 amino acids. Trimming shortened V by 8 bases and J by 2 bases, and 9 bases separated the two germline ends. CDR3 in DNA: TGTGCCAGCCGGGACCGCAACACTGAAGCTTTCTTT. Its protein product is CASRDRNTEAFF. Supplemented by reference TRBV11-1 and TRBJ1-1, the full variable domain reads EAEVAQSPRYKITEKSQAVAFWCDPISGHATLYWYRQILGQGPELLVQFQDESVVDDSQLPKDRFSAERLKGVDSTLKIQPAELGDSAMYLCASRDRNTEAFFGQGTRLTVV.

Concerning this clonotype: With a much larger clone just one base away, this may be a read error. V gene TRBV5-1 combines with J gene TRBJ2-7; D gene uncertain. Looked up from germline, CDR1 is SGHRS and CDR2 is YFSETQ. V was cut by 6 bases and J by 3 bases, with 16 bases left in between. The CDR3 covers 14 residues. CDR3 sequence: CASNLTGPDYEQYF. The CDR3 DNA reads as TGCGCCAGCAACCTGACCGGTCCCGACTACGAGCAGTACTTC.